This T cell receptor beta chain is from a study of shared clonotypes between healthy human individuals. Study-level points and caveats: On the whole, naive subsets had larger estimated richness than memory subsets had.

Concerning this clone: What it binds is not known.

This CDR3 contains 15 residues. The germline V gene has CDR1 MGHRA and CDR2 YSYEKL. V was cut by 3 bases and J by 5 bases, with 17 bases left in between. Clones were read by immunoSEQ multiplex PCR, and TCRdb kept only the in-frame ones, dropping some. The table records about a million clones, around 80% of them present only once. The chain recombines TRBV4-1 with TRBJ2-7; TRBD2 might be the D (5 bases). The sequenced sample was memory CD4+ T cells sorted from blood. This sample's subset: CD45RA-negative fraction. The receptor was isolated from a man aged 18 to 29 in good health. The CDR3 sequence is CASSQSGILSHEQYF. The DNA of the CDR3 is TGCGCCAGCAGCCAGTCCGGGATTCTAAGCCACGAGCAGTACTTC.